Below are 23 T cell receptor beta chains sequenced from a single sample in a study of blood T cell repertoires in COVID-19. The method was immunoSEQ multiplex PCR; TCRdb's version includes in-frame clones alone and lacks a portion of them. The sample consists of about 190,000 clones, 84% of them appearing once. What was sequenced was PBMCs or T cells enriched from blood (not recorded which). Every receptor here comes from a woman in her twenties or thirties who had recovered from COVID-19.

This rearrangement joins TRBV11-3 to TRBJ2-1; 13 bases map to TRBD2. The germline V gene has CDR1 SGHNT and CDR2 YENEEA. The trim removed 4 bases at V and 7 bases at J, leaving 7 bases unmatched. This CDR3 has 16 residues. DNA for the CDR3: TGTGCCAGCAGCTCCACGGGACTAGCGGGACCGAATGAGCAGTTCTTC. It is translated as CASSSTGLAGPNEQFF.

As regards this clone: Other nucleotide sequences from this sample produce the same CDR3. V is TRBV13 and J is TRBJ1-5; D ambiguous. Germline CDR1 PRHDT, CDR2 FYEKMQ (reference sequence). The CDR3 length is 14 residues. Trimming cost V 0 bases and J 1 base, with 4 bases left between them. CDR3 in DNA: TGTGCCAGCAGCTTAGGGGAGAGCAATCAGCCCCAGCATTTT. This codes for CASSLGESNQPQHF.

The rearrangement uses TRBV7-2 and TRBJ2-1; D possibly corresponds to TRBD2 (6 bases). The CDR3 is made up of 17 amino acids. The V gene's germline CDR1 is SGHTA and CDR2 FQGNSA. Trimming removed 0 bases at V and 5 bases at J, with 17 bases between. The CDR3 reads CASSLAISGGANNEQFF. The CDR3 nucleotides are TGTGCCAGCAGCTTAGCGATTAGCGGAGGGGCTAACAATGAGCAGTTCTTC.

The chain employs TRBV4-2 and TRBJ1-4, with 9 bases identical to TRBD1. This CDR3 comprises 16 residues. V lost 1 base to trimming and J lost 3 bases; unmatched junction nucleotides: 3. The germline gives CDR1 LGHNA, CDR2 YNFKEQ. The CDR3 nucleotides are TGTGCCAGCAGCCAAGCACAGGGGGCCTCTAATGAAAAACTGTTTTTT. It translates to CASSQAQGASNEKLFF.

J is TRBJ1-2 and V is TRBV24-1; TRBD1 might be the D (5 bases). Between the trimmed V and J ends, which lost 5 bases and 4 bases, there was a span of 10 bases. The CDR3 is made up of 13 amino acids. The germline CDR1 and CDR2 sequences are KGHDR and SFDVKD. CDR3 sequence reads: CATSGTSVYGYTF. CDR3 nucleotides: TGTGCCACCAGTGGGACATCGGTCTATGGCTACACCTTC.

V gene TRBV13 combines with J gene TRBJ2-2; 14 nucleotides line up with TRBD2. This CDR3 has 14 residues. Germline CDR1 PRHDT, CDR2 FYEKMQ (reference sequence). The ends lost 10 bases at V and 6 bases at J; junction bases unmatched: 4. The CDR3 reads CATRLAGGPGELFF. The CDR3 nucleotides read TGTGCCACCAGACTAGCGGGGGGGCCCGGGGAGCTGTTTTTT.

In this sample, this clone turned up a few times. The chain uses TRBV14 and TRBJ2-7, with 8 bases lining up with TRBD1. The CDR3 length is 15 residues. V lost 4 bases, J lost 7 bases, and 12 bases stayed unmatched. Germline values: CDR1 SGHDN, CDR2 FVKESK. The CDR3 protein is CASSPLGQGAREQYV. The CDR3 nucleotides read TGTGCCAGCAGCCCGTTGGGGCAGGGGGCGAGGGAGCAGTACGTC.

The CDR3 sequence: CASRGQGYNSPLHF. The CDR3 DNA is TGTGCCAGCCGTGGACAGGGCTATAATTCACCCCTCCACTTT. V and J are TRBV27 and TRBJ1-6; 8 bases are a match to TRBD1. Germline-derived CDR1 and CDR2 are MNHEY and SMNVEV (reference sequence). The ends lost 8 bases at V and 3 bases at J; junction bases unmatched: 3. There are 14 residues in the CDR3.

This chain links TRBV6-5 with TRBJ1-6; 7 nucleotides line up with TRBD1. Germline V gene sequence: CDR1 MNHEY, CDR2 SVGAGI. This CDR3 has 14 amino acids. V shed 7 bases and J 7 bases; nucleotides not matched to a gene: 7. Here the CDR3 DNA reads TGTGCCAGCACCGCCGGGACAGCAAATTCACCCCTCCACTTT. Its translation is CASTAGTANSPLHF.

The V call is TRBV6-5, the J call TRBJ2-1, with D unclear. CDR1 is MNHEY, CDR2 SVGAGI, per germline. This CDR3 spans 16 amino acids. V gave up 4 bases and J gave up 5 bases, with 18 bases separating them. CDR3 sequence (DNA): TGTGCCAGCAGTTCCACTTTCGCGCGGAGAAACAATGAGCAGTTCTTC. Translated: CASSSTFARRNNEQFF.

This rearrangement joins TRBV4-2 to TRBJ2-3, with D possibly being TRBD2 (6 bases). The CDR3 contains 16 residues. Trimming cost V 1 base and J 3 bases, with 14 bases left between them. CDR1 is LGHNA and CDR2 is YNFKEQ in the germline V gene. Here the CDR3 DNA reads TGTGCCAGCAGCCAAGGGGCGGGGTCCGCTACAGATACGCAGTATTTT. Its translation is CASSQGAGSATDTQYF.

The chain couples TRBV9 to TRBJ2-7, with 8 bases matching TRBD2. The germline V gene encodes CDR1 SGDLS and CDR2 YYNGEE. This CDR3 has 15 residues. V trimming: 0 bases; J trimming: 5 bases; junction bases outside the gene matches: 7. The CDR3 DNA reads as TGTGCCAGCAGCGTAGCTAATAGCGGGACCCACGAGCAGTACTTC. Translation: CASSVANSGTHEQYF.

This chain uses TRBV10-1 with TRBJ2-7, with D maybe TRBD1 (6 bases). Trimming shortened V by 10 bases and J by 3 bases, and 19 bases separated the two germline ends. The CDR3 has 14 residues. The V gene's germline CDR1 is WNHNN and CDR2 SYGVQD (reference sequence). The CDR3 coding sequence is TGCGCCACCGAGGGGGATCCCCTCCTCTACGAGCAGTACGTC. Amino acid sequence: CATEGDPLLYEQYV.

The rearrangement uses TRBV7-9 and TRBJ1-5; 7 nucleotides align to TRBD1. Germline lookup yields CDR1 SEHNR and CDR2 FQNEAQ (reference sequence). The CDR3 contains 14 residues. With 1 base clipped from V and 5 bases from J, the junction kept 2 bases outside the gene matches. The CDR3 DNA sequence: TGTGCCAGCAGCTTAGGACAGGGTGATCAGCCCCAGCATTTT. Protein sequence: CASSLGQGDQPQHF. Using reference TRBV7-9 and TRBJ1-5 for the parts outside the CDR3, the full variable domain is DTGVSQNPRHKITKRGQNVTFRCDPISEHNRLYWYRQTLGQGPEFLTYFQNEAQLEKSRLLSDRFSAERPKGSFSTLEIQRTEQGDSAMYLCASSLGQGDQPQHFGDGTRLSIL.

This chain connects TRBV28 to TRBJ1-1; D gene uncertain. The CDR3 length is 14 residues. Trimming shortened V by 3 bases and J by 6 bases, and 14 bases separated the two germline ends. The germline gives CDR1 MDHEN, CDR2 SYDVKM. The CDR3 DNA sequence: TGTGCCAGCAGTTTTAGAAACAGACGGTCTGAAGCTTTCTTT. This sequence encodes CASSFRNRRSEAFF.

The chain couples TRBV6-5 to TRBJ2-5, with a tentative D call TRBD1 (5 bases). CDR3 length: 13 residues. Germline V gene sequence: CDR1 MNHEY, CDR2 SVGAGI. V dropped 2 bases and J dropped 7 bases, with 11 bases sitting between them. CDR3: CASSYGATGTQYF. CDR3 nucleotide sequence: TGTGCCAGCAGTTACGGGGCGACGGGGACCCAGTACTTC.

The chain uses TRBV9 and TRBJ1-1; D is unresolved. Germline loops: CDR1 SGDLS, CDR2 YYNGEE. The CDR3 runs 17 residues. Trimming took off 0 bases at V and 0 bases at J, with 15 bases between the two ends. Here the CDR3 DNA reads TGTGCCAGCAGCGTAGACTCGGTAATGAGAATGAACACTGAAGCTTTCTTT. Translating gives CASSVDSVMRMNTEAFF.

The CDR3 protein is CASSLGLAGFGEQFF. The CDR3 DNA sequence: TGTGCCAGCAGTCTCGGACTAGCGGGATTTGGTGAGCAGTTCTTC. The chain recombines TRBV27 with TRBJ2-1; 12 bases are a match to TRBD2. The ends lost 5 bases at V and 9 bases at J; junction bases unmatched: 8. In germline, CDR1 is MNHEY, CDR2 SMNVEV (reference sequence). The CDR3 is 15 residues long.

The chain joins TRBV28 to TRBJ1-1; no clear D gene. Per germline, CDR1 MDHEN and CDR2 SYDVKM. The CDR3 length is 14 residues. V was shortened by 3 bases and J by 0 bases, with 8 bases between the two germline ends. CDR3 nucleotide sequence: TGTGCCAGCAGTTTCGTTGGCATGAACACTGAAGCTTTCTTT. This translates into CASSFVGMNTEAFF. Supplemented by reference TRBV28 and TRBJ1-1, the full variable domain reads DVKVTQSSRYLVKRTGEKVFLECVQDMDHENMFWYRQDPGLGLRLIYFSYDVKMKEKGDIPEGYSVSREKKERFSLILESASTNQTSMYLCASSFVGMNTEAFFGQGTRLTVV.

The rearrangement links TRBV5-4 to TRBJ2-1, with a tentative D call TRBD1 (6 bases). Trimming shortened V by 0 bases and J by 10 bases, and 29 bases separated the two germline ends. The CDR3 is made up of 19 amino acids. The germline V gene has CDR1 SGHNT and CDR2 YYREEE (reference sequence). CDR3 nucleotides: TGTGCCAGCAGCTTGGGATTGGGACCCCACCATACAGCAACAGGGGAGCAGTTCTTC. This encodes CASSLGLGPHHTATGEQFF.

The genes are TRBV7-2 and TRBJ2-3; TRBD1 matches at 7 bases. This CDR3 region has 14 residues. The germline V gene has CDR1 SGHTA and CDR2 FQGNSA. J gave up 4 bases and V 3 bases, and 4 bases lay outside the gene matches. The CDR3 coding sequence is TGTGCCAGCAGCTTCGACAGGGCAGCAGATACGCAGTATTTT. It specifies CASSFDRAADTQYF. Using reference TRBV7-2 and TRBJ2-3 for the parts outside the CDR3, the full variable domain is GAGVSQSPSNKVTEKGKDVELRCDPISGHTALYWYRQSLGQGLEFLIYFQGNSAPDKSGLPSDRFSAERTGGSVSTLTIQRTQQEDSAVYLCASSFDRAADTQYFGPGTRLTVL.

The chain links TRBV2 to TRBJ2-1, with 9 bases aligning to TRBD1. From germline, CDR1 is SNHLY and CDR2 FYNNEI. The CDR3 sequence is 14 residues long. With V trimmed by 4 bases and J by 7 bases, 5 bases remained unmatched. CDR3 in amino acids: CASSGRTGVNEQFF. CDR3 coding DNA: TGTGCCAGCAGTGGAAGGACAGGGGTGAATGAGCAGTTCTTC.

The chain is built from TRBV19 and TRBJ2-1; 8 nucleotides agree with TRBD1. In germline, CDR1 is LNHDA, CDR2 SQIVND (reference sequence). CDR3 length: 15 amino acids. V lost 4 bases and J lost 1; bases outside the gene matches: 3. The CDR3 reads CASSRGTGSYNEQFF. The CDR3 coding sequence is TGTGCCAGTAGTAGAGGGACAGGATCCTACAATGAGCAGTTCTTC.